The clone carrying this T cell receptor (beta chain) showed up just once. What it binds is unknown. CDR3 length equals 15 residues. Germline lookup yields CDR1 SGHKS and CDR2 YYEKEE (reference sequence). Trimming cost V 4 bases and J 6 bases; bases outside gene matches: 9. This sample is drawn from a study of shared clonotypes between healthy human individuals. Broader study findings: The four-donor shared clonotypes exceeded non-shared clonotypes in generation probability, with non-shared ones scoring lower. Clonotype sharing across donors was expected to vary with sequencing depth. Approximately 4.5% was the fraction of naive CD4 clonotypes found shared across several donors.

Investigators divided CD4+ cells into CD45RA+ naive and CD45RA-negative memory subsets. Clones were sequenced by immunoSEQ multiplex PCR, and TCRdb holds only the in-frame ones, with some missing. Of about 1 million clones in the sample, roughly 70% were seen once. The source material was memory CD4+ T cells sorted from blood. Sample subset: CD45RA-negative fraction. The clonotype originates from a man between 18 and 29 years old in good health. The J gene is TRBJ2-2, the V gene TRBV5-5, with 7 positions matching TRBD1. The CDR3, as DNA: TGTGCCAGCAGCGGGACAGCAAATAATCCCGGGGAGCTGTTTTTT. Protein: CASSGTANNPGELFF.